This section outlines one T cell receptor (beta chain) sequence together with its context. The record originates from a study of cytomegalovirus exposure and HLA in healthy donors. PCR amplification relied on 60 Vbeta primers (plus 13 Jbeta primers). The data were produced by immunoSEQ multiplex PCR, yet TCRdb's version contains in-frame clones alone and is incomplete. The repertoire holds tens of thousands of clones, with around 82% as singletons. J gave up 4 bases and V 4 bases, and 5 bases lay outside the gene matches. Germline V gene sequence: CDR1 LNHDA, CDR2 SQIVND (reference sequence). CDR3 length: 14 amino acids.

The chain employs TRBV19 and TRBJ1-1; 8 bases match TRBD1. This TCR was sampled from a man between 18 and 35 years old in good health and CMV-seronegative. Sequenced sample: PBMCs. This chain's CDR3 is CASSSRGPGTEAFF. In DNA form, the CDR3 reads TGTGCCAGTAGTAGCAGGGGGCCGGGCACTGAAGCTTTCTTT.